A selection of T cell receptor beta chains follows, all from one sample in a study of cytomegalovirus exposure and HLA in healthy donors. Assay used: immunoSEQ multiplex PCR; TCRdb lists only in-frame clones, some missing. The sample lists around 200,000 clones; 81% were seen once. Sequencing used PBMCs. The receptors stem from a man between 45 and 60 years old in good health and CMV-seronegative. CDR3s include the opening cysteine and the closing phenylalanine or tryptophan. The order of the fields is clone size, J gene, V gene, D gene, CDR3 DNA, CDR3 protein. D genes are given only for firm matches. Rows may omit the clone size; those that give it use once, few, many or a size class.

>-|TRBJ1-2|TRBV9|TRBD1
TGTGCCAGCAGCGTAGACCGGGACAGGGGCGGCTACACCTTC
CASSVDRDRGGYTF
>once|TRBJ1-1|TRBV6-1|TRBD1
TGTGCCAGCATAGGACAGGGTCCCATGAACACTGAAGCTTTCTTT
CASIGQGPMNTEAFF
>-|TRBJ2-7|TRBV12-5|-
TGTGCTAGTGGTTTGTATTCGGCTCCGGGCGAGCAGTACTTC
CASGLYSAPGEQYF
>-|TRBJ2-7|TRBV5-3|-
TGTGCCAGAAGCGGATTGACAGGCCAAGGCGTCGAGCAGTACTTC
CARSGLTGQGVEQYF
>-|TRBJ2-7|TRBV19|TRBD2
TGTGCCAGTAGTATAGTCGCCCCTCTAGCGGGGGGGCCCTACGAGCAGTACTTC
CASSIVAPLAGGPYEQYF
>once|TRBJ1-5|TRBV7-2|TRBD1
TGTGCCAGCAGCTTAGTCTCGTTTCAGGGGGCAAAACAGCCCCAGCATTTT
CASSLVSFQGAKQPQHF
>-|TRBJ2-7|TRBV7-9|-
TGTGCCAGCAGCTCAGACTCGGCCCGATACTACGAGCAGTACTTC
CASSSDSARYYEQYF
>-|TRBJ1-5|TRBV18|-
TGTGCCAGCTCATCATCCGGAGGGCGACAGCCCCAGCATTTT
CASSSSGGRQPQHF
>-|TRBJ1-1|TRBV5-1|-
TGCGCCAGCAGCTTGGGGGACACCATGAACACTGAAGCTTTCTTT
CASSLGDTMNTEAFF
>-|TRBJ2-5|TRBV16|-
TGTGCCAGCAGCCAATCGGGAGCCCAAGAGACCCAGTACTTC
CASSQSGAQETQYF
>-|TRBJ2-7|TRBV27|TRBD2
TGTGCCGCCCGGGGGGCGGGGGGCCGCCGCGAGCAGTACTTC
CAARGAGGRREQYF
>-|TRBJ2-7|TRBV6-5|TRBD2
TGTGCCAGCACTCGGGGGGGGAGTTACGAGCAGTACTTC
CASTRGGSYEQYF
>-|TRBJ2-3|TRBV2|-
TGTGCCAGCAGCCCGGGTTCCGGAGGGACGCAGTATTTT
CASSPGSGGTQYF
>-|TRBJ2-3|TRBV9|TRBD2
TGTGCCAGCGCACTAACTAGCGGGGGGCAAACAGATACGCAGTATTTT
CASALTSGGQTDTQYF
>few|TRBJ2-3|TRBV5-1|-
TGCGCCAGCAGCTCGAGGGGGGGAGGGCCTAGCACAGATACGCAGTATTTT
CASSSRGGGPSTDTQYF
>-|TRBJ1-5|TRBV10-1|-
TGCGCCAGCAGCGGACAGCTTAGCAATCAGCCCCAGCATTTT
CASSGQLSNQPQHF
>-|TRBJ2-5|TRBV7-9|-
TGTGCCAGCAGTTACAAGGGGAAGACCCAGTACTTC
CASSYKGKTQYF
>-|TRBJ1-6|TRBV27|TRBD1
TGTGCCAGCTGGGATCGAACAGGGGGCTGGAATTCACCCCTCCACTTT
CASWDRTGGWNSPLHF
>-|TRBJ2-1|TRBV23-1|TRBD1
TGCGCCAGCAGTCACGCCCCCGGGACAGGCGGGAATGAGCAGTTCTTC
CASSHAPGTGGNEQFF
>-|TRBJ1-2|TRBV9|-
TGTGCCAGCAGCGTCGATCCGAGACGGAGCACCGATGGCTACACCTTC
CASSVDPRRSTDGYTF
>-|TRBJ1-2|TRBV27|TRBD1
TGTGCCAGCAGTTTACGGACAGGGAGGAACTATGGCTACACCTTC
CASSLRTGRNYGYTF
>-|TRBJ2-3|TRBV10-3|TRBD1
TGTGCCATCAGTGAGGGCACAGGGGTTAGCACAGATACGCAGTATTTT
CAISEGTGVSTDTQYF
>-|TRBJ2-6|TRBV10-3|-
TGTGCCACGGGGGGCGCCGGGGCCAACGTCCTGACTTTC
CATGGAGANVLTF
>-|TRBJ1-1|TRBV30|-
TGTGCCTATGACAGCCTACCTCTCGGCACTGAAGCTTTCTTT
CAYDSLPLGTEAFF
>-|TRBJ2-3|TRBV9|TRBD2
TGTGCCACCGGGAGCGGGGGGACCACAGATACGCAGTATTTT
CATGSGGTTDTQYF
>-|TRBJ2-5|TRBV5-1|-
TGCGCCAGCAGCTTGGAGGGAGGCGGAGAGGCCCAGTACTTC
CASSLEGGGEAQYF
>few|TRBJ2-7|TRBV4-3|-
TGCGCCAGCAGCCACCGACTAGAAGGAGAGCAGTACTTC
CASSHRLEGEQYF
>-|TRBJ1-4|TRBV6-6|-
TGTGCCAGCCGAGAACAACCGGGGTCCAATGAAAAACTGTTTTTT
CASREQPGSNEKLFF
>-|TRBJ1-4|TRBV5-5|-
TGTGCCAGCACCTCCGGACTTAGGGCGGAAAAACTGTTTTTT
CASTSGLRAEKLFF
>-|TRBJ2-5|TRBV19|-
TGTGCCAGTAGAAGGAGTGGCGGCGAGACCCAGTACTTC
CASRRSGGETQYF
>-|TRBJ2-1|TRBV13|-
TGTGCCAGCAGCTTAATGAGTCACAATGAGCAGTTCTTC
CASSLMSHNEQFF
>-|TRBJ2-5|TRBV13|TRBD2
TGTGCCAGCAGCTTGACCCCCATAGCGGGGGGCCAAGAGACCCAGTACTTC
CASSLTPIAGGQETQYF
>-|TRBJ2-1|TRBV7-8|TRBD2
TGTGCCAGCAGCTCTCGGGCGGGGGGGAACCACAATGAGCAGTTCTTC
CASSSRAGGNHNEQFF
>-|TRBJ2-2|TRBV5-1|-
TGCGCCAGCAGCAAACGGGACTTCACCACCGGGGAGCTGTTTTTT
CASSKRDFTTGELFF
>-|TRBJ1-2|TRBV2|-
TGTGCCAGCAGTGAAGCGCTAGACTCCTACTATGGCTACACCTTC
CASSEALDSYYGYTF
>few|TRBJ2-1|TRBV7-2|-
TGTGCCAGCAGCGTGGGGGCCAGGACTAATGAGCAGTTCTTC
CASSVGARTNEQFF
>-|TRBJ1-2|TRBV5-5|TRBD1
TGTGCCAGCAGCTTGACCCCGGGACAGGCCTATGGCTACACCTTC
CASSLTPGQAYGYTF
>-|TRBJ1-5|TRBV12-5|-
TGTGCTAGTGGTATGGGCTATAGCAATCAGCCCCAGCATTTT
CASGMGYSNQPQHF
>-|TRBJ2-1|TRBV5-1|TRBD1
TGCGCCAGCAACACAGGGGGCACAAACAATGAGCAGTTCTTC
CASNTGGTNNEQFF
>-|TRBJ1-6|TRBV2|-
TGTGCCAGCAGTGGCCGGGGGAATTCACCCCTCCACTTT
CASSGRGNSPLHF
>-|TRBJ1-2|TRBV7-9|-
TGTTCCAGCAGCTCCTCTTACAGGGAGTTAGGCTATGGCTACACCTTC
CSSSSSYRELGYGYTF
>-|TRBJ2-7|TRBV5-1|-
TGCGCCAGCAGCGCATTGACAGACTACGAGCAGTACTTC
CASSALTDYEQYF
>-|TRBJ1-1|TRBV16|-
TGTGCCAGCAGCCAATACCTCGGCGGGAACACTGAAGCTTTCTTT
CASSQYLGGNTEAFF
>-|TRBJ1-2|TRBV18|-
TGTGCCAGCTCAAATACAGGGACGGGCTATGGCTACACCTTC
CASSNTGTGYGYTF
>-|TRBJ1-6|TRBV21-1|-
TGTGCCAGCAGCCCCCGGAGGGAGGAGGTACCCCTCCACTTT
CASSPRREEVPLHF
>-|TRBJ2-3|TRBV7-9|-
TGTGCCGGAAGCGGGACACTTAGCACAGATACGCAGTATTTT
CAGSGTLSTDTQYF